Following are 7 T cell receptor beta chains from one sample sequenced in a study of blood T cell repertoires in COVID-19. Generated by immunoSEQ multiplex PCR, the TCRdb table keeps only in-frame clones and is missing some. Among roughly 270,000 clones listed, approximately 80% were seen once. The specimen sequenced was PBMCs or T cells enriched from blood (not recorded which). The receptors here all came from a man aged 35-49 years who had been exposed to COVID-19.

As for this clone: One base away lies a much larger clone, so this may be a sequencing read error. This chain connects TRBV12-3 or TRBV12-4 to TRBJ1-1; D uncertain. This CDR3 is 12 amino acids long. The V end was cut by 3 bases, the J end by 2 bases, with 4 bases between. CDR3 in amino acids: CASSFFNTEAFF. CDR3 sequence (DNA): TGTGCCAGCAGTTTCTTCAACACTGAAGCTTTCTTT.

This clone showed up just once. The chain is built from TRBV11-2 and TRBJ2-7; 10 bases are a match to TRBD2. Germline V CDR1 and CDR2: SGHAT, FQNNGV. Trimming cost V 2 bases and J 2 bases; bases outside gene matches: 3. This CDR3 is 15 amino acids long. CDR3: CASSLSTSGTYEQYF. The DNA of the CDR3 is TGTGCCAGCAGCTTAAGTACTAGCGGGACCTACGAGCAGTACTTC.

The chain is built from TRBV10-3 and TRBJ2-7; the D gene is possibly TRBD2 (6 bases). The CDR3 is 14 amino acids. From germline, CDR1 is ENHRY and CDR2 SYGVKD. V gave up 5 bases and J gave up 2 bases, with 13 bases separating them. The CDR3 nucleotides read TGTGCCATCAGTCCGGGACTTTCGACCTACGAGCAGTACTTC. Residues: CAISPGLSTYEQYF.

The sample holds a few counts of this clone. V usage is TRBV24-1 and J usage is TRBJ2-1; a possible D gene is TRBD1 (6 bases). Germline loops: CDR1 KGHDR, CDR2 SFDVKD. The CDR3 totals 14 residues. V gave up 5 bases and J gave up 7 bases, with 14 bases separating them. CDR3 sequence: CATSVGGQENEQFF. The CDR3, as DNA: TGTGCCACCAGTGTAGGGGGACAAGAGAATGAGCAGTTCTTC.

The gene calls are TRBV7-9 and TRBJ2-7; 12 nucleotides line up with TRBD2. The junction had 11 bases not matched to a gene; V was cut back by 4 bases and J by 7 bases. The CDR3 has 16 amino acids. CDR1 and CDR2 from the germline V gene are SEHNR and FQNEAQ (reference sequence). The CDR3 is CASSSLAGGPSGEQYF. The CDR3 DNA reads TGTGCCAGCAGCTCGCTAGCGGGAGGGCCCTCGGGGGAGCAGTACTTC.

CDR3 sequence (DNA): TGTGCCAGCAGCTCTAACGACAGGGGCGATACGCGCAATCAGCCCCAGCATTTT. This codes for CASSSNDRGDTRNQPQHF. The chain links TRBV7-2 to TRBJ1-5, with 8 bases that match TRBD1. The germline gives CDR1 SGHTA, CDR2 FQGNSA. The CDR3 has 18 amino acids. J gave up 2 bases and V 4 bases, and 13 bases lay outside the gene matches.

The chain links TRBV3-1 (or the pseudogene TRBV3-2) to TRBJ2-1, with TRBD2 as a possible D gene (6 bases). The CDR3 loop spans 15 amino acids. Germline CDR1 and CDR2: LGHDT and YNNKEL (reference sequence). Trimming took off 0 bases at V and 6 bases at J, with 12 bases between the two ends. This CDR3 reads CASSQDGAGRNEQFF. In nucleotides, the CDR3 is TGTGCCAGCAGCCAAGATGGGGCGGGACGCAATGAGCAGTTCTTC.